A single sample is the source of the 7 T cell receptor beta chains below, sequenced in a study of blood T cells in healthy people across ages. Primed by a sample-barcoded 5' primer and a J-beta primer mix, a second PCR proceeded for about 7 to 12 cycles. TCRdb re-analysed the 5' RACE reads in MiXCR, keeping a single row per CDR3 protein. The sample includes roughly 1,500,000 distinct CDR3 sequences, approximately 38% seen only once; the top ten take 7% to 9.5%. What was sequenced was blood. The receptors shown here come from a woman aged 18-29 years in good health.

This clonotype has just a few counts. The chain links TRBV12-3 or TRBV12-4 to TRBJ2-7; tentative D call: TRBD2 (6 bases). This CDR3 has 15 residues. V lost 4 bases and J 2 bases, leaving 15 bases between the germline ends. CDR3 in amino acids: CASSSGGNIPYEQYF. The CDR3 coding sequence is TGTGCCAGCAGTTCTGGGGGGAATATTCCCTACGAGCAGTACTTC.

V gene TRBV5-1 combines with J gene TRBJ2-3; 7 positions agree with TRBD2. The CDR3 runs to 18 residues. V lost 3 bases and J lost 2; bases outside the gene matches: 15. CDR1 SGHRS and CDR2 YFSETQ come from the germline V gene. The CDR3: CASSWGGVNTGDTDTQYF. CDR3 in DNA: TGCGCCAGCAGCTGGGGGGGTGTAAACACGGGCGACACAGATACGCAGTATTTT.

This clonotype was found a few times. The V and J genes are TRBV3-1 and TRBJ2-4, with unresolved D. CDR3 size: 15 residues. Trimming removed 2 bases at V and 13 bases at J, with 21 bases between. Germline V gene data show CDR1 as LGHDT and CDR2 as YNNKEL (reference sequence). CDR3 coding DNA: TGTGCCAGCAGCCAAAATGACGCGGATAACAATGAGCAGTACTTC. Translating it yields CASSQNDADNNEQYF.

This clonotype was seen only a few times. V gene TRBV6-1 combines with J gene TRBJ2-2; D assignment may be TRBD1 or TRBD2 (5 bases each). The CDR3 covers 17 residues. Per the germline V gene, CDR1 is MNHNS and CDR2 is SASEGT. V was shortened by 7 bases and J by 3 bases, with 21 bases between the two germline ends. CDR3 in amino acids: CASTTTPGSLYTGELFF. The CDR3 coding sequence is TGTGCCAGCACCACAACCCCAGGGAGCCTATACACCGGGGAGCTGTTTTTT.

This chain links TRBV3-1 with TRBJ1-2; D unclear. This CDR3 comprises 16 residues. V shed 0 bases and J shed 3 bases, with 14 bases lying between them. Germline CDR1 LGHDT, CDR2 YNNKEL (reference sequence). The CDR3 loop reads CASSQDLRRIDYGYTF. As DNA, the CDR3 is TGTGCCAGCAGCCAAGATCTACGCAGGATCGACTATGGCTACACCTTC.

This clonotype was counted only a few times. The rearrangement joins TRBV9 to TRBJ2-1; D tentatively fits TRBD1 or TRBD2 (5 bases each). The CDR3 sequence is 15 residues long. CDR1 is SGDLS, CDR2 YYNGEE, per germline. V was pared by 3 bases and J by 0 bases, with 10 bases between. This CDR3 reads CASSDGAHSYNEQFF. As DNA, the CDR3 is TGTGCCAGCAGCGACGGGGCCCACTCCTACAATGAGCAGTTCTTC.

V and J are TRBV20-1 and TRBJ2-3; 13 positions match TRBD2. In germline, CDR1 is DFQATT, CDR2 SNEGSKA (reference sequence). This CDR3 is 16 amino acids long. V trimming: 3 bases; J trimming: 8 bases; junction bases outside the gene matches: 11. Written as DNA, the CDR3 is TGCAGTGCTAGCGACGCCGGACTAGCGGGAGTAGTTACGCAGTATTTT. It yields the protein CSASDAGLAGVVTQYF.